Shown below are 27 T cell receptor beta chains from a single sample sequenced in a study of T cells in localized non-small cell lung cancer. Sequenced by immunoSEQ multiplex PCR; TCRdb stores in-frame clones only, minus some. This table holds over 40,000 clones, 86% found once. This specimen was peripheral blood, taken before any cancer treatment. Receptor source: a woman aged 18-50 years with stage III lung adenocarcinoma.

The genes are TRBV5-1 and TRBJ1-2, with D maybe TRBD1 (5 bases). CDR1 is SGHRS, CDR2 YFSETQ, per germline. V lost 2 bases and J lost 2, with 10 bases in between. This CDR3 region has 14 residues. CDR3 region: CASSFNRDNYGYTF. The CDR3 nucleotides are TGCGCCAGCAGCTTTAACCGGGACAACTATGGCTACACCTTC.

The chain carries TRBV30 and TRBJ2-1; TRBD1 agrees at 8 bases. V lost 3 bases to trimming and J lost 4 bases; unmatched junction nucleotides: 8. This CDR3 has 15 amino acids. The V gene's germline CDR1 is GTSNPN and CDR2 SVGIG (reference sequence). The CDR3 nucleotides are TGTGCCTGGAGCCTCGGGACAGGCGGGTACAATGAGCAGTTCTTC. It encodes CAWSLGTGGYNEQFF. The variable domain in full, with the rest retrieved from reference TRBV30 and TRBJ2-1, is SQTIHQWPATLVQPVGSPLSLECTVEGTSNPNLYWYRQAAGRGLQLLFYSVGIGQISSEVPQNLSASRPQDRQFILSSKKLLLSDSGFYLCAWSLGTGGYNEQFFGPGTRLTVL.

Relative to its sample, this clone is medium-sized. The chain uses TRBV5-1 and TRBJ2-7; D possibly corresponds to TRBD1 (6 bases). The V gene lost 4 bases and the J gene lost 2 bases, with 13 bases spanning the gap. Germline lookup yields CDR1 SGHRS and CDR2 YFSETQ. This CDR3 has 14 amino acids. The CDR3: CASSVLGGTYEQYF. CDR3 nucleotides: TGCGCCAGCAGCGTCTTAGGGGGTACCTACGAGCAGTACTTC.

V gene TRBV5-4 combines with J gene TRBJ2-1; maybe TRBD1 (5 bases). Germline CDR1 and CDR2: SGHNT and YYREEE (reference sequence). V was shortened by 3 bases and J by 6 bases, with 16 bases between the two germline ends. The CDR3 extends over 15 amino acids. CDR3 coding DNA: TGTGCCAGCAGCTCAGACAGCTTTTTGGTCAATGAGCAGTTCTTC. Protein: CASSSDSFLVNEQFF.

V and J are TRBV13 and TRBJ2-1; 11 nucleotides match TRBD2. Germline V gives CDR1 PRHDT, CDR2 FYEKMQ (reference sequence). Losses at the gene ends were 1 base for V and 7 bases for J; bases not matched to a gene: 15. This CDR3 comprises 19 residues. CDR3 loop: CASSLEGLAGGDSGNEQFF. The CDR3 DNA reads as TGTGCCAGCAGCTTAGAGGGTCTAGCGGGGGGCGACTCTGGGAATGAGCAGTTCTTC.

The genes are TRBV2 and TRBJ2-5; D remains ambiguous. Germline assignment: CDR1 SNHLY and CDR2 FYNNEI. The CDR3 has 10 residues. V gave up 3 bases and J gave up 11 bases, with 7 bases separating them. CDR3 sequence: CASSEKSQYF. The CDR3 DNA sequence: TGTGCCAGCAGTGAGAAGTCGCAGTACTTC.

The rearrangement links TRBV9 to TRBJ2-5; D ambiguous. V lost 3 bases to trimming and J lost 3 bases, with 3 bases between them. Germline V gene sequence: CDR1 SGDLS, CDR2 YYNGEE. This CDR3 is 11 amino acids long. CDR3 loop: CASSAEETQYF. The CDR3 coding sequence is TGTGCCAGCAGCGCGGAAGAGACCCAGTACTTC.

The chain links TRBV5-4 to TRBJ2-1; D call uncertain. This CDR3 is 15 amino acids long. V dropped 0 bases and J dropped 0 bases, with 7 bases sitting between them. Germline CDR1 reads SGHNT; CDR2 reads YYREEE (reference sequence). The CDR3 DNA sequence: TGTGCCAGCAGCTTGGAGGGTGGCTCCTACAATGAGCAGTTCTTC. Amino acid sequence: CASSLEGGSYNEQFF.

The chain is built from TRBV2 and TRBJ2-7; TRBD1 aligns across 7 bases. V lost 6 bases to trimming and J lost 2 bases; unmatched junction nucleotides: 1. The CDR3 has 12 residues. Per germline, CDR1 SNHLY and CDR2 FYNNEI. CDR3 in amino acids: CASRGQPYEQYF. CDR3 coding DNA: TGTGCCAGCAGGGGACAGCCCTACGAGCAGTACTTC.

This chain links TRBV5-8 with TRBJ1-3; no clear D gene. Germline V gives CDR1 SGHTS, CDR2 YDEGEE. The CDR3 has 15 amino acids. The germline V and J ends were trimmed by 7 bases and 4 bases, with 18 bases remaining between them. CDR3 in amino acids: CASYSGSATGNTIYF. The CDR3 DNA reads as TGTGCCAGCTACTCCGGGTCCGCCACGGGAAACACCATATATTTT.

The chain employs TRBV7-9 and TRBJ2-1; TRBD2 matches 8 bases. This CDR3 region has 17 residues. Germline CDR1 and CDR2: SEHNR and FQNEAQ (reference sequence). The J segment lost 0 bases and the V segment lost 5 bases, leaving 9 bases of the junction unmatched. The CDR3 region is CASSPQPGLGSYNEQFF. The CDR3 region has the DNA TGTGCCAGCAGCCCCCAACCGGGACTAGGCTCCTACAATGAGCAGTTCTTC.

The rearrangement joins TRBV6-1 to TRBJ2-5; D possibly corresponds to TRBD2 (5 bases). Per germline, CDR1 MNHNS and CDR2 SASEGT. The CDR3 is 14 residues long. V gave up 6 bases and J gave up 3 bases, with 14 bases separating them. The CDR3 DNA sequence: TGTGCCAGCAGCACATTTTTCGGGGAAGAGACCCAGTACTTC. Protein sequence: CASSTFFGEETQYF.

This chain links TRBV20-1 with TRBJ2-1; D is tentatively TRBD1 or TRBD2 (5 bases each). V was cut by 1 base and J by 15 bases, with 13 bases left in between. There are 11 residues in the CDR3. The germline V gene has CDR1 DFQATT and CDR2 SNEGSKA (reference sequence). The CDR3 here is CSARAGREGFF. The CDR3, as DNA: TGCAGTGCTAGAGCGGGACGCGAGGGGTTCTTC.

The chain joins TRBV19 to TRBJ2-2; no reliable D call. Germline loops: CDR1 LNHDA, CDR2 SQIVND (reference sequence). The germline V and J ends were trimmed by 1 base and 6 bases, with 15 bases remaining between them. The CDR3 contains 16 residues. CDR3 in amino acids: CASSIGRMGWAGELFF. CDR3 bases: TGTGCCAGTAGTATAGGTCGAATGGGTTGGGCCGGGGAGCTGTTTTTT.

CDR3 residues: CASSLEAATDTQYF. DNA of the CDR3: TGCGCCAGCAGCTTGGAAGCGGCCACAGATACGCAGTATTTT. The chain uses TRBV5-1 and TRBJ2-3, with D tentatively TRBD2 (5 bases). Trimming removed 0 bases at V and 2 bases at J, with 7 bases between. CDR1 is SGHRS, CDR2 YFSETQ, per germline. CDR3 length: 14 residues.

The rearrangement joins TRBV19 to TRBJ1-1, with D unclear. This CDR3 comprises 18 residues. Germline CDR1 LNHDA, CDR2 SQIVND (reference sequence). Between the trimmed V and J ends, which lost 0 bases and 1 base, there was a span of 18 bases. CDR3 residues: CASSIDMGWASENTEAFF. CDR3 bases: TGTGCCAGTAGTATAGACATGGGGTGGGCCTCGGAGAACACTGAAGCTTTCTTT.

This chain links TRBV9 with TRBJ2-1, with 8 bases aligning to TRBD2. From germline, CDR1 is SGDLS and CDR2 YYNGEE. The V and J ends lost 0 bases and 3 bases, in that order; junction bases with no gene match: 5. The CDR3 is made up of 16 amino acids. The CDR3 nucleotides read TGTGCCAGCAGCGTAGTTGGTCGGGGGGGCTACAATGAGCAGTTCTTC. Translation: CASSVVGRGGYNEQFF.

This sequence joins TRBV5-6 and TRBJ1-2; maybe TRBD1 (5 bases). Germline lookup yields CDR1 SGHDT and CDR2 YYEEEE. With 1 base removed from V and 7 bases from J, the gap between germline ends came to 14 bases. The CDR3 is 14 amino acids. CDR3 amino acids: CASSLRAGQAGYTF. Written as DNA, the CDR3 is TGTGCCAGCAGCTTGCGGGCGGGGCAGGCTGGCTACACCTTC.

The J gene is TRBJ1-5, the V gene TRBV6-1, with a weak D call TRBD1 (6 bases). This CDR3 comprises 15 residues. V lost 2 bases and J 4 bases, leaving 12 bases between the germline ends. CDR1 MNHNS and CDR2 SASEGT come from the germline V gene. CDR3 DNA: TGTGCCAGCAGTGAAATCGCAGGGGAGAATCAGCCCCAGCATTTT. Translating gives CASSEIAGENQPQHF.

CDR3 sequence reads: CASSPLGFVVVGYTF. Written as DNA, the CDR3 is TGTGCCAGCAGTCCCCTCGGGTTTGTGGTGGTCGGCTACACCTTC. The V and J genes are TRBV27 and TRBJ1-2, with D uncertain. There are 15 residues in the CDR3. Germline CDR1 is MNHEY and CDR2 is SMNVEV (reference sequence). V lost 5 bases to trimming and J lost 8 bases, with 21 bases between them.

The chain combines TRBV9 with TRBJ2-2; a possible D gene is TRBD2 (6 bases). The V and J ends lost 7 bases and 7 bases respectively, with 17 bases between them. The CDR3 has 14 amino acids. Germline V gene data show CDR1 as SGDLS and CDR2 as YYNGEE. The CDR3 region is CASARAGNLGELFF. Here the CDR3 DNA reads TGTGCCAGCGCACGCGCGGGGAATCTCGGGGAGCTGTTTTTT.

The chain uses TRBV6-6 and TRBJ1-1, with D tentatively TRBD1 (6 bases). The CDR3 loop spans 15 amino acids. Trimming cost V 6 bases and J 0 bases, with 14 bases left between them. Germline V gene lookup returns CDR1 MNHNY and CDR2 SVGAGI (reference sequence). The CDR3 nucleotides are TGTGCCAGCAGGAGAGGGGACACCTTGAACACTGAAGCTTTCTTT. Translated, it gives CASRRGDTLNTEAFF.

The chain recombines TRBV7-8 with TRBJ1-5, with D unclear. The V end lost 5 bases, the J end lost 0 bases, and 20 bases lay between the germline ends. CDR1 and CDR2 (germline): SGHVS, FQNEAQ. The CDR3 length is 18 residues. The CDR3 reads CASSPQAQTPYSNQPQHF. Here the CDR3 DNA reads TGTGCCAGCAGCCCCCAAGCACAAACCCCCTATAGCAATCAGCCCCAGCATTTT.

This rearrangement joins TRBV6-1 to TRBJ1-5, with D tentatively TRBD1 (5 bases). CDR1 and CDR2 (germline): MNHNS, SASEGT. This CDR3 spans 15 amino acids. Trimming removed 0 bases at V and 3 bases at J, with 9 bases between. The CDR3 loop reads CASSEAGPFNQPQHF. CDR3 nucleotide sequence: TGTGCCAGCAGTGAAGCGGGACCGTTCAATCAGCCCCAGCATTTT.

The J gene is TRBJ1-1, the V gene TRBV11-3; unclear D gene. V shed 3 bases and J shed 4 bases, with 9 bases lying between them. The CDR3 is 13 amino acids. CDR1 and CDR2 (germline): SGHNT, YENEEA. CDR3 in amino acids: CASSFSAGTEAFF. Written as DNA, the CDR3 is TGTGCCAGCAGCTTCTCTGCGGGCACTGAAGCTTTCTTT.

The chain combines TRBV15 with TRBJ1-5; a possible D gene is TRBD1 (5 bases). Germline CDR1 reads LNHNV; CDR2 reads YYDKDF (reference sequence). This CDR3 region has 13 residues. Trimming shortened V by 9 bases and J by 0 bases, and 9 bases separated the two germline ends. The CDR3 DNA reads TGTGCCACACTCGGGGGTAGCAATCAGCCCCAGCATTTT. Protein product: CATLGGSNQPQHF.

This clone came up a few times. The rearrangement joins TRBV7-3 to TRBJ2-6; possibly TRBD1 for D (6 bases). Deletions cut 0 bases from V and 0 bases from J, with 9 bases between. This CDR3 region has 17 residues. The germline CDR1 and CDR2 sequences are SGHTA and FQGTGA. This CDR3 is CASSLTGTPSGANVLTF. CDR3 DNA: TGTGCCAGCAGCTTAACCGGGACACCCTCTGGGGCCAACGTCCTGACTTTC.